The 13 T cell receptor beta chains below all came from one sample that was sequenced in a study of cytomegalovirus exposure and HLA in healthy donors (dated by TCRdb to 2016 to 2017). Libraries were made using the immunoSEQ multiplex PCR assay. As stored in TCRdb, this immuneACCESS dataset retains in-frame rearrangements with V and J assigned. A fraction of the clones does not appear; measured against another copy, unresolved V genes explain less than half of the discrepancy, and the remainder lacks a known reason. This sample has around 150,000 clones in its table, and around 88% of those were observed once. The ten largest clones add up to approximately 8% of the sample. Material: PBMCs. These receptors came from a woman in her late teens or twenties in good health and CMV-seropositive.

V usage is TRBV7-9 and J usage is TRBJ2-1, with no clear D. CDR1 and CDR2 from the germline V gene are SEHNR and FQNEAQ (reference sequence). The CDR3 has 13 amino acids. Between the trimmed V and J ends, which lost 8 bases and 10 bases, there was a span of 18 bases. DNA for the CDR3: TGTGCCAGCTCGGTTGCAGGTAGTTGGGAGCAGTTCTTC. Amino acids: CASSVAGSWEQFF.

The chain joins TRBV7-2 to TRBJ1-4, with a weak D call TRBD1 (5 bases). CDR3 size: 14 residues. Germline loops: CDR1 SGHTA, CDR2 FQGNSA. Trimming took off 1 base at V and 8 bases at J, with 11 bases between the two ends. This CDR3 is CASSLGGAGEKLFF. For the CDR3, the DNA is TGTGCCAGCAGCTTAGGTGGGGCTGGGGAAAAACTGTTTTTT.

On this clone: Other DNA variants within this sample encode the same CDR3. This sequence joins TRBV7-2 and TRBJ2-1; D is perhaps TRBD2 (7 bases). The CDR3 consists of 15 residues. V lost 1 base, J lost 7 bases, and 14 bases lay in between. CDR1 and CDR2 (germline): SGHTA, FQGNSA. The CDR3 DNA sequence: TGTGCCAGCAGCTTAGGTGTGGGAGGGGGGAATGAGCAGTTCTTC. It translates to CASSLGVGGGNEQFF.

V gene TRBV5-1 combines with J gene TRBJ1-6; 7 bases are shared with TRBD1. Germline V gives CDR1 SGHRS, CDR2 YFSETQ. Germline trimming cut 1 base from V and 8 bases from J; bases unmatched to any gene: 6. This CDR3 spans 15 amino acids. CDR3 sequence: CASSLRTGGDSPLHF. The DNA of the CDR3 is TGCGCCAGCAGCTTGAGGACAGGAGGAGATTCACCCCTCCACTTT.

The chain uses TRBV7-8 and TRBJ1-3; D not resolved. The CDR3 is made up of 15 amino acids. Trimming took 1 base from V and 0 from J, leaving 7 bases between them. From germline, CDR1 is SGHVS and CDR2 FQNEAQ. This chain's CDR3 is CASSLGQNSGNTIYF. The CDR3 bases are TGTGCCAGCAGCTTAGGGCAGAACTCTGGAAACACCATATATTTT.

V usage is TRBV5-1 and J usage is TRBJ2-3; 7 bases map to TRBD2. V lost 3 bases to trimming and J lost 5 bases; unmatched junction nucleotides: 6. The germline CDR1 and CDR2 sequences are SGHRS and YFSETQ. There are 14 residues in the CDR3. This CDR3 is CASSYGRSEDTQYF. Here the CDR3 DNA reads TGCGCCAGCAGCTACGGGAGGTCGGAAGATACGCAGTATTTT.

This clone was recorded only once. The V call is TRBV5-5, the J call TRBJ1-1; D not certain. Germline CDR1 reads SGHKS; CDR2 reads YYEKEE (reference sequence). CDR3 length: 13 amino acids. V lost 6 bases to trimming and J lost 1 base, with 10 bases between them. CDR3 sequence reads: CASTLQRNTEAFF. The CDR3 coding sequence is TGTGCCAGCACCCTACAGAGGAACACTGAAGCTTTCTTT. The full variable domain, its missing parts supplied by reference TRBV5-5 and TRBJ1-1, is DAGVTQSPTHLIKTRGQQVTLRCSPISGHKSVSWYQQVLGQGPQFIFQYYEKEERGRGNFPDRFSARQFPNYSSELNVNALLLGDSALYLCASTLQRNTEAFFGQGTRLTVV.

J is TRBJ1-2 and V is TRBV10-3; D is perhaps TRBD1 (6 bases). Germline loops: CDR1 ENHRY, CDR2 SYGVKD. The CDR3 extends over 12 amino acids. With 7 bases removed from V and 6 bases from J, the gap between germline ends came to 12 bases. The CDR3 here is CAITEGGDGYTF. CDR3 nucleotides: TGTGCCATCACTGAAGGGGGTGATGGCTACACCTTC.

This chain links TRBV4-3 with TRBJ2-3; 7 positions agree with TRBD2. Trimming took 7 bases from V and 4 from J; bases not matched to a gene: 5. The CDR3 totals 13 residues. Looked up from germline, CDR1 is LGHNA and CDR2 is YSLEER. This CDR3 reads CASNRRGADTQYF. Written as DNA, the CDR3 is TGCGCCAGCAACCGACGGGGGGCAGATACGCAGTATTTT.

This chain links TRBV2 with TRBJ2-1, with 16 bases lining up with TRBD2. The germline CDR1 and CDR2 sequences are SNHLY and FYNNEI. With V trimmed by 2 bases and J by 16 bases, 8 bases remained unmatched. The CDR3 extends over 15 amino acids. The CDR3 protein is CASSETGTSGGEGFF. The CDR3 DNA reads TGTGCCAGCAGTGAAACCGGGACTAGCGGGGGGGAGGGATTCTTC.

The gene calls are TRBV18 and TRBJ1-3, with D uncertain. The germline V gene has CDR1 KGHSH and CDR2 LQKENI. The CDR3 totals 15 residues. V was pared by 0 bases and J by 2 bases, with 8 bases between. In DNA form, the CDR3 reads TGTGCCAGCTCACCACCGGCGGGCGCTGGAAACACCATATATTTT. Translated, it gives CASSPPAGAGNTIYF.

CDR3 bases: TGTGCCAGCAGCTTGGACGGGATTTTAAACACTGAAGCTTTCTTT. Its translation is CASSLDGILNTEAFF. This sequence joins TRBV5-4 and TRBJ1-1; D is ambiguous. This CDR3 is 15 amino acids long. Between the trimmed V and J ends, which lost 0 bases and 2 bases, there was a span of 11 bases. Germline CDR1 is SGHNT and CDR2 is YYREEE (reference sequence). Complete variable domain (other parts from reference TRBV5-4 and TRBJ1-1): ETGVTQSPTHLIKTRGQQVTLRCSSQSGHNTVSWYQQALGQGPQFIFQYYREEENGRGNFPPRFSGLQFPNYSSELNVNALELDDSALYLCASSLDGILNTEAFFGQGTRLTVV.

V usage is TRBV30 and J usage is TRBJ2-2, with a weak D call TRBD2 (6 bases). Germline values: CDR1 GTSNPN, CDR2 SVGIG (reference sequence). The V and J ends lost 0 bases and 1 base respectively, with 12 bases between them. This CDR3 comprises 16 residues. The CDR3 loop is CAWSVGMRENTGELFF. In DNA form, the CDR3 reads TGTGCCTGGAGTGTCGGTATGCGGGAGAACACCGGGGAGCTGTTTTTT.